A selection of T cell receptor beta chains follows, all from one sample in a study of cytomegalovirus exposure and HLA in healthy donors. Profiled with immunoSEQ multiplex PCR; TCRdb holds only in-frame clones, not every one. This sample has under 110,000 clones, with about two thirds found just once. Sequencing used PBMCs. The receptor source for this set is a boy aged 5-17 years in good health and CMV-seronegative. CDR3s leave out the opening cysteine and the closing phenylalanine or tryptophan.

J gene: TRBJ1-4
V gene: TRBV2
CDR3 protein: ASKTTAHGANEKLF

J gene: TRBJ1-1
V gene: TRBV29-1
CDR3 protein: SVDPGQNTEAF

J gene: TRBJ2-1
V gene: TRBV6-4
CDR3 protein: ASSDGAESSYNEQF

J gene: TRBJ2-1
V gene: TRBV10-1
CDR3 protein: ASRREGKF

J gene: TRBJ1-2
V gene: TRBV6-5
CDR3 protein: ASRPPRDRVGGYT

J gene: TRBJ2-1
V gene: TRBV19
CDR3 protein: ASSIVSGDEQF

J gene: TRBJ2-7
V gene: TRBV9
CDR3 protein: ASSVGPWGLASEQY

J gene: TRBJ1-1
V gene: TRBV21-1
CDR3 protein: ASYGTAEAF

J gene: TRBJ2-7
V gene: TRBV6-5
CDR3 protein: ASSYGARNLYEQY

J gene: TRBJ1-2
V gene: TRBV6-5
CDR3 protein: ASSYSRPADGYT

J gene: TRBJ1-3
V gene: TRBV5-4
CDR3 protein: ASSFEQGGDTIY

J gene: TRBJ2-5
V gene: TRBV28
CDR3 protein: ASWTSGGGETQY

J gene: TRBJ1-1
V gene: TRBV7-9
CDR3 protein: ASSLDRFLLRTEAF

J gene: TRBJ1-5
V gene: TRBV19
CDR3 protein: ASSIQGYGTGNQPQH

J gene: TRBJ1-5
V gene: TRBV18
CDR3 protein: ASSPPGGGNQPQH

J gene: TRBJ1-1
V gene: TRBV19
CDR3 protein: ACVNTETNTEAF

J gene: TRBJ2-1
V gene: TRBV9
CDR3 protein: ASSVQPGGGSYNEQF

J gene: TRBJ1-3
V gene: TRBV30
CDR3 protein: ARSVSTGNTIY

J gene: TRBJ2-7
V gene: TRBV5-6
CDR3 protein: ASSSTPAGEQY

J gene: TRBJ2-3
V gene: TRBV27
CDR3 protein: ASRSTDTQY

J gene: TRBJ1-4
V gene: TRBV28
CDR3 protein: ASSFQTGGWQTNEKLF

J gene: TRBJ2-7
V gene: TRBV15
CDR3 protein: ATSGILAGGGHEQY

J gene: TRBJ1-2
V gene: TRBV11-3
CDR3 protein: ASSLAAFEVPAYGYT

J gene: TRBJ2-1
V gene: TRBV15
CDR3 protein: GGAGGPHNEQF

J gene: TRBJ2-3
V gene: TRBV7-3
CDR3 protein: ASSETSGSSTDTQY

J gene: TRBJ1-1
V gene: TRBV7-8
CDR3 protein: ASSPGQELNTEAF

J gene: TRBJ1-1
V gene: TRBV6-5
CDR3 protein: ASSRTGFAGTEAF

J gene: TRBJ1-4
V gene: TRBV28
CDR3 protein: ASSWGTGGDEKLF

J gene: TRBJ2-3
V gene: TRBV19
CDR3 protein: ASSTSDEAGDTQY

J gene: TRBJ1-1
V gene: TRBV7-6
CDR3 protein: ASRIQENTEAF

J gene: TRBJ1-1
V gene: TRBV14
CDR3 protein: ASSRRRGRGNTEAF

J gene: TRBJ2-1
V gene: TRBV29-1
CDR3 protein: SVIPGAEVNEQF